A selection of T cell receptor beta chains follows, all from one sample in a study of cytomegalovirus exposure and HLA in healthy donors. Data came from immunoSEQ multiplex PCR; TCRdb stores just in-frame clones and leaves some out. Of around 150,000 clones listed, 55% to 70% were seen once; the top ten hold around 3%. Sequences were obtained from PBMCs. The source is a woman aged 25 to 39 in good health and CMV-seropositive. CDR3s include the opening cysteine and the closing phenylalanine or tryptophan. The D gene is left open where the match is weak. For some rows the clone size is stated as once, few or many, or as a class when expanded; others skip it.

clone_size,v_call,j_call,d_call,cdr3_nt,cdr3_aa
.,TRBV5-6,TRBJ2-1,.,TGTGCCAGCAGCTTGGTACAGGTGGCAGGGAACGATGAGCAGTTCTTC,CASSLVQVAGNDEQFF
.,TRBV11-2,TRBJ1-5,.,TGTGCCAGCAGCTTAGATAACAGTTATCAGCCCCAGCATTTT,CASSLDNSYQPQHF
.,TRBV5-4,TRBJ1-1,.,TGTGCCAGCAGCCGCGAATACTCAGGTTTTGAAGCTTTCTTT,CASSREYSGFEAFF
.,TRBV2,TRBJ2-1,.,TGTGCCAGCACACCAGGGACTTCGTACAATGAGCAGTTCTTC,CASTPGTSYNEQFF
.,TRBV5-1,TRBJ2-7,TRBD1,TGCGCCAGCAGCTTCACCGGACAGGAAACCTACGAGCAGTACTTC,CASSFTGQETYEQYF
few,TRBV30,TRBJ2-7,.,TGTGCCTGCAGCGGGTACCCCTACGAGCAGTACTTC,CACSGYPYEQYF
.,TRBV10-3,TRBJ1-1,TRBD1,TGTGCCATCAGTACCAATCCACAGGGGGCTGATGCTGAAGCTTTCTTT,CAISTNPQGADAEAFF
.,TRBV7-9,TRBJ1-5,.,TGTGCCAGCAGCTTACAGGGACAGCCCCAGCATTTT,CASSLQGQPQHF
.,TRBV28,TRBJ2-7,TRBD1,TGTGCCAGCAGGAAACCTACAGGGGCCGAGCAGTACTTC,CASRKPTGAEQYF
.,TRBV7-2,TRBJ2-2,TRBD1,TGTGCCAGCAGCTCTCGCCCGGGACAGGGGCTAGCCGGGGAGCTGTTTTTT,CASSSRPGQGLAGELFF
once,TRBV10-3,TRBJ2-7,TRBD1,TGTGCCATCAGTGAGTCGACAGGGGGGATCTACGAGCAGTACTTC,CAISESTGGIYEQYF
.,TRBV6-4,TRBJ2-1,TRBD2,TGTGCCAGCAGTGACCTAGCGGGAGTCGGGAGCAATGAGCAGTTCTTC,CASSDLAGVGSNEQFF
few,TRBV6-1,TRBJ1-1,.,TGTGCCAGCAGTACCCGAAGTCAGGGGTCGAGAGCTTTCTTT,CASSTRSQGSRAFF
few,TRBV7-9,TRBJ2-5,.,TGTGCCAGCAGTAAACCTTGGTACTACCAAGAGACCCAGTACTTC,CASSKPWYYQETQYF
.,TRBV6-5,TRBJ1-5,.,TGTGCCAGCAGTGCCCAGGGGTTGGGCAATCAGCCCCAGCATTTT,CASSAQGLGNQPQHF
.,TRBV11-2,TRBJ1-5,.,TGTGCCAGCAGCCTAGGACTCAATCAGCCCCAGCATTTT,CASSLGLNQPQHF
.,TRBV6-1,TRBJ2-1,TRBD2,TGTGCCAGCAGTTTTAGCGGGGGGACCAGAAATGAGCAGTTCTTC,CASSFSGGTRNEQFF
few,TRBV7-9,TRBJ1-1,.,TGTGCCAGCAGCTTCGGACAGCGCACTGAAGCTTTCTTT,CASSFGQRTEAFF
.,TRBV12-5,TRBJ1-2,TRBD1,TGTGCTAGTGGTTTGTCCAACACGGGGACAGGGATTAATGGCAACACCTTC,CASGLSNTGTGINGNTF